This TCR beta chain was retrieved from a study of PD-1 blockade in classical Hodgkin lymphoma. Study-level findings and limits: Baseline TCR diversity was reportedly lower in newly diagnosed patients than in healthy donors. It was reported as lower still in relapsed/refractory patients.

Described time point: newly diagnosed, previously untreated cHL patient sample. Magnetic depletion of unwanted cells isolated CD4+ T cells from thawed PBMCs. PBMCs representing newly diagnosed, untreated classical Hodgkin lymphoma functioned as the comparison. Measured with immunoSEQ multiplex PCR; TCRdb has only the in-frame clones, and not every one. The sample records roughly 20,000 clones, over 80% being singletons. This clone showed up just once. What it binds is unknown. V gave up 2 bases and J gave up 6 bases; unmatched junction bases: 7. The CDR3 loop spans 16 amino acids. Per the germline V gene, CDR1 is MDHEN and CDR2 is SYDVKM.

Specimen: CD4+ T cells from blood. This sequence joins TRBV28 and TRBJ2-2, with TRBD1 matching over 9 bases. This clonotype originated in a human donor with classical Hodgkin lymphoma. The CDR3 nucleotides are TGTGCCAGCAGTTTACCGGGACAGGGAAGGGCCGGGGAGCTGTTTTTT. This sequence encodes CASSLPGQGRAGELFF.